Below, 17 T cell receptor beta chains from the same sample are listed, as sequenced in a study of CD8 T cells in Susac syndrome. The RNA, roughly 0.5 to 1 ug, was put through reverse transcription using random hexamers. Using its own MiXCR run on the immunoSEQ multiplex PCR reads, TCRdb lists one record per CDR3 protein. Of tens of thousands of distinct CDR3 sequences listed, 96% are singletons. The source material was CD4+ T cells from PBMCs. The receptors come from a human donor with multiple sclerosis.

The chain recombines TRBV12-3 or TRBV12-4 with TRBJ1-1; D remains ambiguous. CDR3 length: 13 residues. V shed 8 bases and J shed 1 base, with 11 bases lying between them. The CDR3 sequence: CASRPRANTEAFF. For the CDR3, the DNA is TGTGCCAGCCGTCCTAGGGCGAACACTGAAGCTTTCTTT.

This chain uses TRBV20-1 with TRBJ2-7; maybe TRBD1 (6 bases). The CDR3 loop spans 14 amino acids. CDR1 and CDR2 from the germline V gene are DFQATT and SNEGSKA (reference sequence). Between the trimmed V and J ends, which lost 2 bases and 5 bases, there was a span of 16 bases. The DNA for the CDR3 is TGCAGTGCTAGAAAGGCTTCAGGGGATGACGAGCAGTACTTC. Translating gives CSARKASGDDEQYF.

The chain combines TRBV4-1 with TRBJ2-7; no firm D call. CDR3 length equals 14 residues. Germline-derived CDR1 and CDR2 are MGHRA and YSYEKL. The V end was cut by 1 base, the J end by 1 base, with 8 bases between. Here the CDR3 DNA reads TGCGCCAGCAGCCAAGGGGTACAATCCTACGAGCAGTACTTC. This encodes CASSQGVQSYEQYF.

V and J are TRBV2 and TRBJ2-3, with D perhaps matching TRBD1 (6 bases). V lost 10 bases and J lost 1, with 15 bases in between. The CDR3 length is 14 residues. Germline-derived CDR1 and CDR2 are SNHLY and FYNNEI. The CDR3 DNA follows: TGTGCCACCAAAGCAGGGGTTGGCACAGATACGCAGTATTTT. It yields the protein CATKAGVGTDTQYF.

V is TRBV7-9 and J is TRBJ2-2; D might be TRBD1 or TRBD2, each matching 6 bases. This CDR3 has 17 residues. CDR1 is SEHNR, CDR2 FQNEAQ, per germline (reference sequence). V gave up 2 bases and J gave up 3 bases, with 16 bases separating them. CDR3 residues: CASSLFPGAPDTGELFF. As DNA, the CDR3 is TGTGCCAGCAGCTTATTTCCGGGGGCGCCGGACACCGGGGAGCTGTTTTTT.

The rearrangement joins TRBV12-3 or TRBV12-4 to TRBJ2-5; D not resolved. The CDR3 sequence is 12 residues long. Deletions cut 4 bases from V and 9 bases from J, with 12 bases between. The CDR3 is CASSSSLAPQYF. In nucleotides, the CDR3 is TGTGCCAGCAGTTCCTCTCTGGCGCCCCAGTACTTC.

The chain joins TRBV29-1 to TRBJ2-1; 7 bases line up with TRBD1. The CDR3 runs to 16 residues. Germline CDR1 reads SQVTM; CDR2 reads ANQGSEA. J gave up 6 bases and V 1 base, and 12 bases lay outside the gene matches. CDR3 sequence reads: CSVEGWNHRGGNEQFF. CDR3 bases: TGCAGCGTTGAAGGATGGAACCACAGGGGTGGCAATGAGCAGTTCTTC.

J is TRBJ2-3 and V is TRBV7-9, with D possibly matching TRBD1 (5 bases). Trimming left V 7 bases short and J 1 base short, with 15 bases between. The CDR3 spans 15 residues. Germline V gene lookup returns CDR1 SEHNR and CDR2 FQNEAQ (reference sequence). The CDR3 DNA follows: TGTGCCAGCATCAGCTGGGGCGGCGGCACAGATACGCAGTATTTT. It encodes CASISWGGGTDTQYF.

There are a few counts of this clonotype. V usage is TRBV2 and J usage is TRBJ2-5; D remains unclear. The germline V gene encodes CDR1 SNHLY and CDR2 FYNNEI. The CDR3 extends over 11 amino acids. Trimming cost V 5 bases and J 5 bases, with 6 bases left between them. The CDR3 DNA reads TGTGCCAGCAGTTCACTGGAGACCCAGTACTTC. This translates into CASSSLETQYF.

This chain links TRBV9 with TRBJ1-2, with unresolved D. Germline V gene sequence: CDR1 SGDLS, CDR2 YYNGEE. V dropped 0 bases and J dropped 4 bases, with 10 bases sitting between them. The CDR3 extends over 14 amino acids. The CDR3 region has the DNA TGTGCCAGCAGCGTAGTCCCCGGGGTCTATGGCTACACCTTC. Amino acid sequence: CASSVVPGVYGYTF.

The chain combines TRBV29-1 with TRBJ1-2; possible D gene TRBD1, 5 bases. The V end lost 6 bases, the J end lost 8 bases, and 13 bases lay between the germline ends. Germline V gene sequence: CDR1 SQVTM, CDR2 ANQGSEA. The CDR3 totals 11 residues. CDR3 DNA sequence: TGCAGCGTCACCAGGGTGCAGGGCTACACCTTC. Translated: CSVTRVQGYTF.

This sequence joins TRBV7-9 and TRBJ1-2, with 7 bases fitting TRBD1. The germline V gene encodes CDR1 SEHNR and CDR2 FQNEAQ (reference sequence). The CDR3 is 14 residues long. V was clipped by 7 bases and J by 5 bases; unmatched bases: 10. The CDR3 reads CASTQRGQPYGYTF. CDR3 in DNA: TGTGCCAGCACCCAAAGGGGACAGCCGTATGGCTACACCTTC.

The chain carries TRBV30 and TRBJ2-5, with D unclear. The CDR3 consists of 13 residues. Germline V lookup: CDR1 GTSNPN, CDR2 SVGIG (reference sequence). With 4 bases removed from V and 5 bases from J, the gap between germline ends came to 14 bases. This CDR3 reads CAWTPSVRETQYF. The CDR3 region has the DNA TGTGCCTGGACCCCATCAGTACGGGAGACCCAGTACTTC. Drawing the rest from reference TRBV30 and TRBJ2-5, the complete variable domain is SQTIHQWPATLVQPVGSPLSLECTVEGTSNPNLYWYRQAAGRGLQLLFYSVGIGQISSEVPQNLSASRPQDRQFILSSKKLLLSDSGFYLCAWTPSVRETQYFGPGTRLLVL.

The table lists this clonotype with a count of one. CDR3 amino acids: CASSLAGGVDYTF. CDR3 in DNA: TGTGCCAGCAGCTTGGCCGGGGGCGTGGACTACACCTTC. This chain joins TRBV5-6 and TRBJ1-2; tentative D call: TRBD1 (6 bases). Germline CDR1 SGHDT, CDR2 YYEEEE. The CDR3 is made up of 13 amino acids. With 0 bases removed from V and 10 bases from J, the gap between germline ends came to 13 bases.

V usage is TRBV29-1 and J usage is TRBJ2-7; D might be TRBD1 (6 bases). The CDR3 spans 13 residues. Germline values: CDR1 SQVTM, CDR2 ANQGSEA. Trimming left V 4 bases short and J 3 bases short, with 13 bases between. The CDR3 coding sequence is TGCAGCGTTGCAGGGGACGGATTCTACGAGCAGTACTTC. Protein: CSVAGDGFYEQYF.

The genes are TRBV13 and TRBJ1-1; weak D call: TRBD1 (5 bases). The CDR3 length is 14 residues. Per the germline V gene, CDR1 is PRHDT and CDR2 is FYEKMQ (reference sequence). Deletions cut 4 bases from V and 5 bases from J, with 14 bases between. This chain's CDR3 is CASSSPPRGTEAFF. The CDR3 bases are TGTGCCAGCAGCTCCCCCCCCCGGGGGACTGAAGCTTTCTTT.

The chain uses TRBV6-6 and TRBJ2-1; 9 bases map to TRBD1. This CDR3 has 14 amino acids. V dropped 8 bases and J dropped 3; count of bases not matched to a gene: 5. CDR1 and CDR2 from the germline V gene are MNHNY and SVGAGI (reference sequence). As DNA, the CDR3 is TGTGCCAGCTCGGGGACAGGGAACTACAATGAGCAGTTCTTC. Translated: CASSGTGNYNEQFF.